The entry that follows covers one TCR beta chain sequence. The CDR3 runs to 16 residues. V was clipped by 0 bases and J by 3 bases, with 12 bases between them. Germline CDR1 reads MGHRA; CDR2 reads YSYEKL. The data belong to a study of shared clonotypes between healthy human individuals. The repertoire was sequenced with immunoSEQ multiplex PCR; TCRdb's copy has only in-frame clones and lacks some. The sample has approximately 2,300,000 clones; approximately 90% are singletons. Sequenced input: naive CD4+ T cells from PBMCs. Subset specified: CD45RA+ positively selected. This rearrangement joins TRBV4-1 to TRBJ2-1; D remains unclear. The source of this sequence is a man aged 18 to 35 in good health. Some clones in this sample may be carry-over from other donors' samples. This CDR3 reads CASSQDSRTLYNEQFF. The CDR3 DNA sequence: TGCGCCAGCAGCCAAGATAGCAGGACCCTCTACAATGAGCAGTTCTTC.